The T cell receptor (beta chain) described here comes from a study of blood T cell repertoires in COVID-19. Looking at the study overall: The origin of the acute and convalescent COVID-19 samples was the United States, Italy and Spain.

In the original workflow: Amplification of reference gene primers was used by the study to estimate nucleated cell counts. TCRdb's copy holds only in-frame clones and misses some; the assay was immunoSEQ multiplex PCR. V and J calls and clone size are given by that table; D and trimming were obtained from the DNA. The data contain approximately 190,000 clones, 80% to 95% of them seen just once; the ten biggest clones take up approximately 0.56%. In this sample, this clone turned up once. The sample was peripheral blood. The receptor comes from a man aged 50 to 60 with acute or convalescent COVID-19.

CDR3 DNA sequence: TGTGCCAGCAGTTCCCATGGACAACGAAGCCTTTACGAGCAGTACTTC. Its translation is CASSSHGQRSLYEQYF. The chain carries TRBV6-2 or TRBV6-3 and TRBJ2-7, with a weak D call TRBD1 (5 bases). Germline CDR1 MNHEY, CDR2 SVGEGT. This CDR3 contains 16 residues. V was pared by 4 bases and J by 4 bases, with 20 bases between.